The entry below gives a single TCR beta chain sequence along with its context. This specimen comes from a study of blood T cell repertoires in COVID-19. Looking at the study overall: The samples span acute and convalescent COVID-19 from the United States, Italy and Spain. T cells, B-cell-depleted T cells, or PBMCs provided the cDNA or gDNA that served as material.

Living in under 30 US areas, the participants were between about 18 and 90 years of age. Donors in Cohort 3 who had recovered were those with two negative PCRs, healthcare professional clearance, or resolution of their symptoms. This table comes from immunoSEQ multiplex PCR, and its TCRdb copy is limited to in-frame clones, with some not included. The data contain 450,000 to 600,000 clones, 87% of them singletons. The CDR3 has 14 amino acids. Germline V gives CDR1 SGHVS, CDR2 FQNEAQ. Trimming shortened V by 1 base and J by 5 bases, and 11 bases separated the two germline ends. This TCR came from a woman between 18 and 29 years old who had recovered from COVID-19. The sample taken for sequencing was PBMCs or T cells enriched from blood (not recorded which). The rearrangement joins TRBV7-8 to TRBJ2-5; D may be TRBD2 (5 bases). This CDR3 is CASSLGERMETQYF. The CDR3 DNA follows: TGTGCCAGCAGCTTAGGGGAGAGAATGGAGACCCAGTACTTC.